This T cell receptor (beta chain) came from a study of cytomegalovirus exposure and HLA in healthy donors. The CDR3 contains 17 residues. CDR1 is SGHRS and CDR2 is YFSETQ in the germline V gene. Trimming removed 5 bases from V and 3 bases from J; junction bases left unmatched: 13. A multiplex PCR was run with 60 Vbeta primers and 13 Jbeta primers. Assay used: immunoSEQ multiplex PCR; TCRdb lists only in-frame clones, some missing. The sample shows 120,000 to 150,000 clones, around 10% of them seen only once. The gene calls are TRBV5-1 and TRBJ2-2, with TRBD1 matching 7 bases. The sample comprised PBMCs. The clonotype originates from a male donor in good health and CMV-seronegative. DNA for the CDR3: TGCGCCAGCAGTCCGGCGGCACAGGGGCGGGACACCGGGGAGCTGTTTTTT. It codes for CASSPAAQGRDTGELFF. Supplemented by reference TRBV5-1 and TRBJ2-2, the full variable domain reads KAGVTQTPRYLIKTRGQQVTLSCSPISGHRSVSWYQQTPGQGLQFLFEYFSETQRNKGNFPGRFSGRQFSNSRSEMNVSTLELGDSALYLCASSPAAQGRDTGELFFGEGSRLTVL.